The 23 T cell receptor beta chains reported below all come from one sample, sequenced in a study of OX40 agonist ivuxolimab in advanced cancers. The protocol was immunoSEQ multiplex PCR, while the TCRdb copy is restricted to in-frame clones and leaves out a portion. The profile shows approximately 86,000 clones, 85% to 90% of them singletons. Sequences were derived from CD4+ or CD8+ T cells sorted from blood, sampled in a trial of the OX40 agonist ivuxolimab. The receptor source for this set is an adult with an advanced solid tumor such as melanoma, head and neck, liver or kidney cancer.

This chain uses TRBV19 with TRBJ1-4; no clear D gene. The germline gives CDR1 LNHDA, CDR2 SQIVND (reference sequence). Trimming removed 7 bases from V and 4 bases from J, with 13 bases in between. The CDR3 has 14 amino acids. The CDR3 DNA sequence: TGTGCCAGTAATAACGGAGGGTTTAATGAAAAACTGTTTTTT. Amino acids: CASNNGGFNEKLFF. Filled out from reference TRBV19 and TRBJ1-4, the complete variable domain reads DGGITQSPKYLFRKEGQNVTLSCEQNLNHDAMYWYRQDPGQGLRLIYYSQIVNDFQKGDIAEGYSVSREKKESFPLTVTSAQKNPTAFYLCASNNGGFNEKLFFGSGTQLSVL.

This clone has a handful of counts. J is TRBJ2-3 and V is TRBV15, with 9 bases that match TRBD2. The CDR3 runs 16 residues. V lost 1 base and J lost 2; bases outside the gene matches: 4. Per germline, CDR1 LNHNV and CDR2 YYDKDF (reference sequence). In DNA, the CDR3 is TGTGCCACCAGCAGAGTAGCGGGGGAGTACACAGATACGCAGTATTTT. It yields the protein CATSRVAGEYTDTQYF.

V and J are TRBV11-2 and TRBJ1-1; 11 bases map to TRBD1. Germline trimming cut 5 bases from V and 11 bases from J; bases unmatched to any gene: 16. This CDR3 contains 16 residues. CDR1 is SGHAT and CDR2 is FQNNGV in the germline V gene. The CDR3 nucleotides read TGTGCCAGCAGCACTCGGACAGGGGGCGCTTGGGTGAGGGCTTTCTTT. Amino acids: CASSTRTGGAWVRAFF.

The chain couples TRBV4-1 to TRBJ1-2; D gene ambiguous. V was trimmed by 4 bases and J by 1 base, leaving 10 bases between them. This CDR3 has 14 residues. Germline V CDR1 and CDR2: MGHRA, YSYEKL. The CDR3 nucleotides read TGCGCCAGCAGCCCTTCCGGGAATAACTATGGCTACACCTTC. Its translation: CASSPSGNNYGYTF.

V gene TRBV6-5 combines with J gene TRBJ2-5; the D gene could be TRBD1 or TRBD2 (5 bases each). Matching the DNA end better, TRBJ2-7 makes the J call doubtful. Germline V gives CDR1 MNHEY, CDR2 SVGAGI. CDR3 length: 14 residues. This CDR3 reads CASSYSGARYEQYF. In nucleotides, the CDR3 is TGTGCCAGCAGTTACTCCGGGGCTAGGTACGAGCAGTACTTC.

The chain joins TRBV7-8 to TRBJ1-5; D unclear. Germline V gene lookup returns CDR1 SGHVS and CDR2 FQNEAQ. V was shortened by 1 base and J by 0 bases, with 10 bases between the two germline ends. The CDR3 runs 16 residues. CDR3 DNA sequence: TGTGCCAGCAGCTTAGTAGTACAGAATAGCAATCAGCCCCAGCATTTT. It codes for CASSLVVQNSNQPQHF.

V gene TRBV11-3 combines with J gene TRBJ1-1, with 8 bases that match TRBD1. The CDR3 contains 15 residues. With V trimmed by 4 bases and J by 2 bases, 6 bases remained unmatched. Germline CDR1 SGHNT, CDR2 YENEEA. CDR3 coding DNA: TGTGCCAGCAGCTCGAGGGGACAGGACAACACTGAAGCTTTCTTT. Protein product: CASSSRGQDNTEAFF.

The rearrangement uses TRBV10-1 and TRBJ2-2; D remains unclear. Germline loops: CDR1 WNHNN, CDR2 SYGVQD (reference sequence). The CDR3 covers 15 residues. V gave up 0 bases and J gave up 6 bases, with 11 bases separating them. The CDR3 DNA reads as TGCGCCAGCAGTGAGTCTGGAAGGGTGCCCGGGGAGCTGTTTTTT. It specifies CASSESGRVPGELFF.

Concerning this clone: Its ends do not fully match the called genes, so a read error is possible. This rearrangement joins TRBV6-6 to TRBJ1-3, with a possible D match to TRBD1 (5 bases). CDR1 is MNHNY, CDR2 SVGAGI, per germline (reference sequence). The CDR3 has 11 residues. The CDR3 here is CASSYGGTEDF. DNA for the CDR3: TGTGCCAGCAGTTATGGGGGAACGGAAGATTTT.

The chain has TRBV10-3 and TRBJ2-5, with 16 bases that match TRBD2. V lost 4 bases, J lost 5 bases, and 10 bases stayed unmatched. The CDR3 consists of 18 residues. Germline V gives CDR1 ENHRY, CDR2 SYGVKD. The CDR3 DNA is TGTGCCATCAGTGTCGGGACTAGCGGGAGGGCCGGGTCGGAGACCCAGTACTTC. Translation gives CAISVGTSGRAGSETQYF.

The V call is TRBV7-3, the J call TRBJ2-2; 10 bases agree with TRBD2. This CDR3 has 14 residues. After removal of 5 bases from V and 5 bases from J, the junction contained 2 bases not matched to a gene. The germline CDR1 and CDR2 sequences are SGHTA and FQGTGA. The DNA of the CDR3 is TGTGCCAGCAGCACGGGACTAGCGACCGGGGAGCTGTTTTTT. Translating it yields CASSTGLATGELFF.

The CDR3 spells CASWQGSYEQYF. CDR3 in DNA: TGTGCCAGCTGGCAGGGCTCCTACGAGCAGTACTTC. V usage is TRBV9 and J usage is TRBJ2-7, with a possible D match to TRBD1 (5 bases). V lost 7 bases and J 0 bases, leaving 8 bases between the germline ends. The CDR3 has 12 residues. Germline values: CDR1 SGDLS, CDR2 YYNGEE. The complete variable domain, with remaining parts taken from reference TRBV9 and TRBJ2-7, reads DSGVTQTPKHLITATGQRVTLRCSPRSGDLSVYWYQQSLDQGLQFLIQYYNGEERAKGNILERFSAQQFPDLHSELNLSSLELGDSALYFCASWQGSYEQYFGPGTRLTVT.

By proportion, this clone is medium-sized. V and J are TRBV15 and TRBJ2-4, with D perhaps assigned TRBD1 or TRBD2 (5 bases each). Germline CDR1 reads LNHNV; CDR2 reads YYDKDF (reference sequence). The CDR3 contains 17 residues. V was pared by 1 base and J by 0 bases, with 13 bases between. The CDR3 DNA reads TGTGCCACCAGCAGAGTTGGGGCGGGCCTAGCCAAAAACATTCAGTACTTC. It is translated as CATSRVGAGLAKNIQYF.

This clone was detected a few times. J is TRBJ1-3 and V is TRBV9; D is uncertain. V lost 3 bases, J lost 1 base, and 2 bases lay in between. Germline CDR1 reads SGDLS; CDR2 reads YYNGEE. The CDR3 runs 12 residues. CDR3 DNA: TGTGCCAGCAGCGGATCTGGAAACACCATATATTTT. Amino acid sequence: CASSGSGNTIYF.

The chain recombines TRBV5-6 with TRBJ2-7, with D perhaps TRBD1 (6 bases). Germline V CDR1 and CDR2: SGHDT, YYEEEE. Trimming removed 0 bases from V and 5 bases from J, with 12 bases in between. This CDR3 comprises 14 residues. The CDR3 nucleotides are TGTGCCAGCAGCTTGGAGGGGGTGGTCGACGAGCAGTACTTC. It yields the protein CASSLEGVVDEQYF.

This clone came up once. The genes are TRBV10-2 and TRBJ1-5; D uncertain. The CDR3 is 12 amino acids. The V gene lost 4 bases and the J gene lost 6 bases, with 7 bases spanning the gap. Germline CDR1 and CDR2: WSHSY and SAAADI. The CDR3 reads CASSGWGQPQHF. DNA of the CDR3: TGCGCCAGCAGTGGGTGGGGTCAGCCCCAGCATTTT.

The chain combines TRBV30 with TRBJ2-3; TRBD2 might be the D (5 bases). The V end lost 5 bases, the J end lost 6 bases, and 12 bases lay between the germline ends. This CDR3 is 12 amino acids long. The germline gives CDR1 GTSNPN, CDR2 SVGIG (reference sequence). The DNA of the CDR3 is TGTGCCTGGGCCGACTGGGAGGATACGCAGTATTTT. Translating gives CAWADWEDTQYF.

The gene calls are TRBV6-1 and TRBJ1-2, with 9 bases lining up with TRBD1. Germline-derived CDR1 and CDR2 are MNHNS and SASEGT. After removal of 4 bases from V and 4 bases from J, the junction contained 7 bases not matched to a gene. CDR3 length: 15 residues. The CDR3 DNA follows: TGTGCCAGCAGTGCCCCGGGACAGGGAACCTATGGCTACACCTTC. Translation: CASSAPGQGTYGYTF.

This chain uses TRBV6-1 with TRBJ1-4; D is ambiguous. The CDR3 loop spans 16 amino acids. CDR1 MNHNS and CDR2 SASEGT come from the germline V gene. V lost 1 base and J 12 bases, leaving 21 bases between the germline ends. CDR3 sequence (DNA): TGTGCCAGCAGTGAAGTGCTTACTCCGAGTAATGAGGAACTGTTTTTT. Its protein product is CASSEVLTPSNEELFF.

The CDR3 DNA reads as TGTGCCAGCAGCTTAGGACAGAACTATGGCTACACCTTC. Amino acid sequence: CASSLGQNYGYTF. The chain combines TRBV13 with TRBJ1-2; D unclear. Trimming took 0 bases from V and 2 from J, leaving 4 bases between them. Per germline, CDR1 PRHDT and CDR2 FYEKMQ (reference sequence). CDR3 length: 13 residues.

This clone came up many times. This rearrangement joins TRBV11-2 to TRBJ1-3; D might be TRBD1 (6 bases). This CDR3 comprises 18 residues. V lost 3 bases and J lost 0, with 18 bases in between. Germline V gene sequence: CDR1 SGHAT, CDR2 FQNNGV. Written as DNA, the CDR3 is TGTGCCAGCAGCTTTGTCAGGGGCTCCTATTTCTCTGGAAACACCATATATTTT. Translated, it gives CASSFVRGSYFSGNTIYF.

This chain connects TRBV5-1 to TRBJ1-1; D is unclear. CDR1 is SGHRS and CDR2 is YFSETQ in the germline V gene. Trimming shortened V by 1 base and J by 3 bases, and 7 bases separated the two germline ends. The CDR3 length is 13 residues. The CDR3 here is CASSLMTDTEAFF. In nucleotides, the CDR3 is TGCGCCAGCAGCTTGATGACGGACACTGAAGCTTTCTTT. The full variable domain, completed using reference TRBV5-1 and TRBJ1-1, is KAGVTQTPRYLIKTRGQQVTLSCSPISGHRSVSWYQQTPGQGLQFLFEYFSETQRNKGNFPGRFSGRQFSNSRSEMNVSTLELGDSALYLCASSLMTDTEAFFGQGTRLTVV.

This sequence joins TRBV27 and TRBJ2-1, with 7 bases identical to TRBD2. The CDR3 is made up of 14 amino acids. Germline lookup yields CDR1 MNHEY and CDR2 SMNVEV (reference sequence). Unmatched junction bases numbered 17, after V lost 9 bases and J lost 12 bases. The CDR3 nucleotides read TGTGCCAGTGCGTTGGGAGGGCCTTTAAGTGGGCAGTTCTTC. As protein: CASALGGPLSGQFF.